This T cell receptor (beta chain) was obtained from a study of CD8+ T cells in alopecia areata. Overall study context: Treated patients were dosed with oral tofacitinib, taking 5 to 10 mg twice daily.

From germline, CDR1 is GTSNPN and CDR2 SVGIG (reference sequence). The CDR3 contains 13 residues. With 8 bases removed from V and 1 base from J, the gap between germline ends came to 14 bases. This clone has a single count. Its antigen is undetermined. cDNA prepared by RNA extraction and subsequent reverse transcription served as the template for sequencing. Generated by immunoSEQ multiplex PCR, the TCRdb table keeps only in-frame clones and is missing some. This table holds about 97,000 clones, roughly two fifths found once. General study points: TCRs were shared less clearly across patients than in mice, possibly for HLA-related reasons.

The rearrangement links TRBV30 to TRBJ1-1; TRBD1 is a possible D gene (6 bases). Sequencing input: CD4+ T cells sorted from blood. The sequence derives from a human donor with alopecia areata. The CDR3 DNA follows: TGTGCCCAGACCAGGGGACCGAACACTGAAGCTTTCTTT. This codes for CAQTRGPNTEAFF.